The 8 T cell receptor beta chains listed next were all sequenced from one sample in a study of T cell changes during pregnancy in multiple sclerosis. This table comes from immunoSEQ multiplex PCR, and its TCRdb copy is limited to in-frame clones, with some not included. This table has 60,000 to 85,000 clones, roughly 94% appearing once. This specimen consisted of peripheral blood, obtained in the second trimester of pregnancy. The receptor source for this set is a female donor in good health, enrolled as a control in a pregnancy study.

The chain employs TRBV7-2 and TRBJ2-7, with 8 bases matching TRBD2. Germline CDR1 is SGHTA and CDR2 is FQGNSA. Trimming took 7 bases from V and 4 from J; bases not matched to a gene: 12. CDR3 length equals 15 residues. CDR3 nucleotides: TGTGCCAGCACCTCCTCGGGGGGGGAGTTTTACGAGCAGTACTTC. It specifies CASTSSGGEFYEQYF.

V and J are TRBV7-2 and TRBJ2-7, with TRBD1 matching over 10 bases. Trimming took 5 bases from V and 2 from J; bases not matched to a gene: 6. The length of the CDR3 is 15 residues. Germline V gene lookup returns CDR1 SGHTA and CDR2 FQGNSA. For the CDR3, the DNA is TGTGCCAGCAGCCCCTCCGGGACAGGGGCCTACGAGCAGTACTTC. Its translation: CASSPSGTGAYEQYF.

The chain is built from TRBV6-6 and TRBJ2-5, with no clear D. Looked up from germline, CDR1 is MNHNY and CDR2 is SVGAGI (reference sequence). CDR3 length: 13 residues. Trimming stripped 11 bases from V and 2 bases from J, with 15 bases between. CDR3 nucleotides: TGTGCCTGCCGGGTCGGATCGCAAGAGACCCAGTACTTC. It translates to CACRVGSQETQYF.

The rearrangement uses TRBV9 and TRBJ2-7, with 7 positions matching TRBD2. The CDR3 contains 15 residues. Trimming cost V 0 bases and J 3 bases; bases outside gene matches: 6. The V gene's germline CDR1 is SGDLS and CDR2 YYNGEE. In DNA, the CDR3 is TGTGCCAGCAGCGTAGGGGGGGGAGGTCACTACGAGCAGTACTTC. Translation gives CASSVGGGGHYEQYF.

This clone was seen only a few times. The chain employs TRBV28 and TRBJ1-1; tentative D call: TRBD1 (5 bases). Trimming left V 1 base short and J 3 bases short, with 15 bases between. Germline CDR1 MDHEN, CDR2 SYDVKM. The CDR3 has 16 residues. The CDR3 loop reads CASSLFVRGRDTEAFF. CDR3 DNA sequence: TGTGCCAGCAGTTTATTCGTTAGGGGAAGGGACACTGAAGCTTTCTTT.

This clone was seen only once. This chain joins TRBV2 and TRBJ1-6; 9 nucleotides agree with TRBD1. This CDR3 contains 15 residues. Germline values: CDR1 SNHLY, CDR2 FYNNEI. Unmatched junction bases numbered 17, after V lost 8 bases and J lost 15 bases. The CDR3 region has the DNA TGTGCCAGCCGGGGGAACCGGGACAGGGCCCTTCACCTCCACTTT. Its translation is CASRGNRDRALHLHF.

This clone appeared a single time. The chain has TRBV5-1 and TRBJ2-3; TRBD1 matches at 8 bases. After removal of 0 bases from V and 4 bases from J, the junction contained 22 bases not matched to a gene. The CDR3 has 21 residues. CDR1 SGHRS and CDR2 YFSETQ come from the germline V gene. CDR3 coding DNA: TGCGCCAGCAGCTTGGCCGGAATCGGAACAAGCAGGGGGCTTTTGTCAGATACGCAGTATTTT. It translates to CASSLAGIGTSRGLLSDTQYF.

The V and J genes are TRBV28 and TRBJ2-7; 7 nucleotides align to TRBD2. Germline V gene lookup returns CDR1 MDHEN and CDR2 SYDVKM. This CDR3 has 14 amino acids. The J segment lost 0 bases and the V segment lost 5 bases, leaving 4 bases of the junction unmatched. CDR3: CASSPGGSSYEQYF. CDR3 nucleotides: TGTGCCAGCAGTCCCGGCGGGAGCTCCTACGAGCAGTACTTC. The full variable domain, with the rest looked up from reference TRBV28 and TRBJ2-7, is DVKVTQSSRYLVKRTGEKVFLECVQDMDHENMFWYRQDPGLGLRLIYFSYDVKMKEKGDIPEGYSVSREKKERFSLILESASTNQTSMYLCASSPGGSSYEQYFGPGTRLTVT.